The source of this TCR beta chain is a study of T-cell reconstitution after alpha-beta-depleted transplantation in children. This clonotype came up a few times. The TCRbeta library incorporated unique molecular identifiers. TCRdb reprocessed the PCR reads via MiXCR and lists one record per CDR3 protein. The sample carries some 490,000 distinct CDR3 sequences, about 12% recorded once. This specimen consisted of PBMCs from the stem cell graft donor, obtained from the stem cell graft. This TCR was recovered from a human donor who donated a stem cell graft to a child with combined immunodeficiency.

The CDR3, as DNA: TGTGCCACAGCCGGGACAGGGGCCACAGGAGGCAATCAGCCCCAGCATTTT. Translation: CATAGTGATGGNQPQHF. This chain connects TRBV24-1 to TRBJ1-5, with 10 positions matching TRBD1. Germline-derived CDR1 and CDR2 are KGHDR and SFDVKD. V lost 10 bases to trimming and J lost 2 bases; unmatched junction nucleotides: 13. The CDR3 contains 17 residues.